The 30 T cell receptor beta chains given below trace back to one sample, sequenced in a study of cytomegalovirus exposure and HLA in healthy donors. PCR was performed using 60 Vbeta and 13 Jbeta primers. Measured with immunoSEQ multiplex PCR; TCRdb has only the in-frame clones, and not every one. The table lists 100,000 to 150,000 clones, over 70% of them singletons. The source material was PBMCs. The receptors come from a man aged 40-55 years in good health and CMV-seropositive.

CDR3 sequence: CASSQDRSSGGHEQYF. The CDR3 nucleotides are TGCGCCAGCAGCCAAGATAGGTCTAGCGGGGGCCACGAGCAGTACTTC. The chain recombines TRBV4-1 with TRBJ2-7; TRBD2 agrees at 10 bases. V shed 0 bases, J shed 5 bases, and the junction held 7 bases outside the gene matches. The CDR3 loop spans 16 amino acids. Looked up from germline, CDR1 is MGHRA and CDR2 is YSYEKL.

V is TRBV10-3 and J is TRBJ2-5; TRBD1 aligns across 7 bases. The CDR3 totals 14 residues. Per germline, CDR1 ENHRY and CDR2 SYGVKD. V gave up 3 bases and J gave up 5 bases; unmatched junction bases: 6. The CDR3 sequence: CAISEGYRGETQYF. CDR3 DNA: TGTGCCATCAGTGAAGGATACAGGGGCGAGACCCAGTACTTC.

CDR3 amino acids: CASSQEYGRAYEQYF. The CDR3 DNA reads TGTGCCAGCAGCCAAGAGTACGGGAGGGCCTACGAGCAGTACTTC. The chain joins TRBV14 to TRBJ2-7, with 8 nucleotides matching TRBD2. The CDR3 runs 15 residues. In germline, CDR1 is SGHDN, CDR2 FVKESK. Trimming cost V 0 bases and J 2 bases; bases outside gene matches: 3.

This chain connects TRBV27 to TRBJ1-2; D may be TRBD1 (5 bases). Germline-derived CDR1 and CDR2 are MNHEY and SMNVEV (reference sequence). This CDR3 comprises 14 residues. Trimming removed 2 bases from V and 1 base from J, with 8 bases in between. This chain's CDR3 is CASSLRGYNYGYTF. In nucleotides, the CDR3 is TGTGCCAGCAGTTTACGGGGGTATAACTATGGCTACACCTTC.

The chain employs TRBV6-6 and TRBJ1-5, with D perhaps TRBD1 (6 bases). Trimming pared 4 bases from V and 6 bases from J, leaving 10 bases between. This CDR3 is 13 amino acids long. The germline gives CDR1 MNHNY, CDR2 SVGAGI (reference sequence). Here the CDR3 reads CASSSTGTQPQHF. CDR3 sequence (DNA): TGTGCCAGCAGTTCTACAGGGACTCAGCCCCAGCATTTT.

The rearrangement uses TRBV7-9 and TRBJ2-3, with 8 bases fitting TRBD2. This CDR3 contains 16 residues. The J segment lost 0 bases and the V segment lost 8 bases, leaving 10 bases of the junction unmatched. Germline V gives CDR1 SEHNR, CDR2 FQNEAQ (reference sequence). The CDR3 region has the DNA TGTGCCAGCCCCCCCTTACTAGCGGTTAGCACAGATACGCAGTATTTT. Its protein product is CASPPLLAVSTDTQYF. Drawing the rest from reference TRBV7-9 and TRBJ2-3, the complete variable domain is DTGVSQNPRHKITKRGQNVTFRCDPISEHNRLYWYRQTLGQGPEFLTYFQNEAQLEKSRLLSDRFSAERPKGSFSTLEIQRTEQGDSAMYLCASPPLLAVSTDTQYFGPGTRLTVL.

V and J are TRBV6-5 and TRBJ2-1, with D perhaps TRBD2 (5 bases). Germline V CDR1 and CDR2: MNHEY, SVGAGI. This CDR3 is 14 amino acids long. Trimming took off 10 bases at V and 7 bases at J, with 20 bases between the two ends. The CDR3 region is CATQRGLAGNEQFF. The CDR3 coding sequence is TGTGCCACTCAGCGCGGACTGGCCGGTAATGAGCAGTTCTTC.

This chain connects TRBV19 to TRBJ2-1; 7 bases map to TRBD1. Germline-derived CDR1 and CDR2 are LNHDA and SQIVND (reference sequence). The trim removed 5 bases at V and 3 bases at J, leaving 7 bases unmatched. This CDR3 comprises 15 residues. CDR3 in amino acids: CASSPRQGIYNEQFF. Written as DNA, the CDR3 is TGTGCCAGTAGTCCTAGACAGGGAATCTACAATGAGCAGTTCTTC.

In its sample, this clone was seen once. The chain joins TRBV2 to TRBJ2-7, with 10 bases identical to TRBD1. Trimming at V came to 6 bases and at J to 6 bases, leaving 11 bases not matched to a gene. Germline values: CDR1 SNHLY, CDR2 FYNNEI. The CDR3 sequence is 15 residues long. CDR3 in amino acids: CASRNSGTGASEQYF. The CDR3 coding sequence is TGTGCCAGCAGGAACTCCGGGACAGGGGCGTCCGAGCAGTACTTC.

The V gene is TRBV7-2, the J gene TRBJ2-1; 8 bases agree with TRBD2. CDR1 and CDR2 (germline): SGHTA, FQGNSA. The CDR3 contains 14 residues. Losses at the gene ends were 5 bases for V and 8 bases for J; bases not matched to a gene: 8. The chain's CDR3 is CASSPRLANDEQFF. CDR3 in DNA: TGTGCCAGCAGCCCCAGACTAGCGAACGATGAGCAGTTCTTC.

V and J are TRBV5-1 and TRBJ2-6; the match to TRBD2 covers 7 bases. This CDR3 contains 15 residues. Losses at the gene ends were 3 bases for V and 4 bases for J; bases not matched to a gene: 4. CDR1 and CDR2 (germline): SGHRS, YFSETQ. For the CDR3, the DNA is TGCGCCAGCAGCTCGCAGGGAGGGGGGGCCAACGTCCTGACTTTC. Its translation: CASSSQGGGANVLTF.

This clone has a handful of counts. DNA for the CDR3: TGTGCCAGCAGCGGTGGAGGGACAGGGGACTATGGCTACACCTTC. Amino acid sequence: CASSGGGTGDYGYTF. J is TRBJ1-2 and V is TRBV5-4; TRBD1 matches at 10 bases. The CDR3 consists of 15 residues. The V gene's germline CDR1 is SGHNT and CDR2 YYREEE (reference sequence). V dropped 4 bases and J dropped 3; count of bases not matched to a gene: 6.

This CDR3 is CASSYGAGVGNEQYF. The CDR3 region has the DNA TGTGCCAGCAGTTACGGGGCGGGAGTCGGGAACGAGCAGTACTTC. This chain links TRBV6-5 with TRBJ2-7; 7 bases align to TRBD2. The J segment lost 5 bases and the V segment lost 2 bases, leaving 9 bases of the junction unmatched. This CDR3 spans 15 amino acids. The germline V gene has CDR1 MNHEY and CDR2 SVGAGI.

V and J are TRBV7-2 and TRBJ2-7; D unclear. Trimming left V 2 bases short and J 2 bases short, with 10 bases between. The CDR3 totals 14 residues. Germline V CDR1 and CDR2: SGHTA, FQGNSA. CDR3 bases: TGTGCCAGCAGCTTAAGGCCAGGAACCTACGAGCAGTACTTC. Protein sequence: CASSLRPGTYEQYF.

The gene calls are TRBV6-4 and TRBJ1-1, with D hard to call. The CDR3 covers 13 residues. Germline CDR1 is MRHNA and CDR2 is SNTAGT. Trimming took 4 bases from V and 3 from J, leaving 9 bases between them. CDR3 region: CASSVRHDTEAFF. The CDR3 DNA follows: TGTGCCAGCAGTGTCAGACATGACACTGAAGCTTTCTTT.

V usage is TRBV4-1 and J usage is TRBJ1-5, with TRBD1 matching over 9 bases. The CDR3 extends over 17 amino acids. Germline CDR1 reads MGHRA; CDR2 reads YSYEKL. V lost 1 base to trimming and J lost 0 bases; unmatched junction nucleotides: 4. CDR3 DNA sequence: TGCGCCAGCAGCCAAGCGGACAGGGGCACTAGCAATCAGCCCCAGCATTTT. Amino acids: CASSQADRGTSNQPQHF.

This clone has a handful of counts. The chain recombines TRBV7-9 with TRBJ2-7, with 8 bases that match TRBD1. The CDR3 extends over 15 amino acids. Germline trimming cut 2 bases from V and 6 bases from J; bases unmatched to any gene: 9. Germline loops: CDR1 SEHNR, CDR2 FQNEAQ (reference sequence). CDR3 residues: CASSLMGQGAGEQYF. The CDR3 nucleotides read TGTGCCAGCAGCTTAATGGGCCAGGGGGCCGGCGAGCAGTACTTC.

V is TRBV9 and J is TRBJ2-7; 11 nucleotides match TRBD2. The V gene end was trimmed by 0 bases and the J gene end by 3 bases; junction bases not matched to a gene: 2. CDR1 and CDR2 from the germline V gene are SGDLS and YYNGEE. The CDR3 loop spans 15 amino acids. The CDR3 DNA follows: TGTGCCAGCAGCGTAGCTAGCGGGGGGTTCTACGAGCAGTACTTC. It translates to CASSVASGGFYEQYF.

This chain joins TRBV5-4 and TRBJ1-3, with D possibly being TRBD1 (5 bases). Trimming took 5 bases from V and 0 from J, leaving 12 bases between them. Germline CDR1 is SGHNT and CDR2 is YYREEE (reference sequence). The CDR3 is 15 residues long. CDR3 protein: CASRPGGSSGNTIYF. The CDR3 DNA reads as TGTGCCAGCAGGCCCGGGGGGAGCTCTGGAAACACCATATATTTT.

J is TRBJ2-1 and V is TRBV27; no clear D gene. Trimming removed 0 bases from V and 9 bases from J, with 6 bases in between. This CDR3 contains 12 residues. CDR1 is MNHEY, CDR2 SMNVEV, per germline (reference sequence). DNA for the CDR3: TGTGCCAGCAGTTTATCACTCCCTGAGCAGTTCTTC. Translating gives CASSLSLPEQFF.

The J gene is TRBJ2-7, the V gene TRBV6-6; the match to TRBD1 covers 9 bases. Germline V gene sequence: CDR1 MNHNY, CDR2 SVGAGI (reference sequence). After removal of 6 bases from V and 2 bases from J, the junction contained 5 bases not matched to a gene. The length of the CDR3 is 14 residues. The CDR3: CASSKGQGTYEQYF. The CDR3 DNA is TGTGCCAGCAGCAAAGGACAGGGGACCTACGAGCAGTACTTC.

The CDR3, as DNA: TGTGCCAGCAGCTTGGACATTAATTCACCCCTCCACTTT. Translated, it gives CASSLDINSPLHF. The chain recombines TRBV7-6 with TRBJ1-6; D is perhaps TRBD1 (5 bases). V was shortened by 3 bases and J by 6 bases, with 6 bases between the two germline ends. This CDR3 comprises 13 residues. Germline CDR1 SGHVS, CDR2 FNYEAQ.

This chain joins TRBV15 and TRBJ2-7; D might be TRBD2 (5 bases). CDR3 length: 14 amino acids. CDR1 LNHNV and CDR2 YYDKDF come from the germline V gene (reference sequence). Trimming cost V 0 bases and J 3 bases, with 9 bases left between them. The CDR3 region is CATSREASGYEQYF. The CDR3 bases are TGTGCCACCAGCAGAGAAGCAAGCGGCTACGAGCAGTACTTC.

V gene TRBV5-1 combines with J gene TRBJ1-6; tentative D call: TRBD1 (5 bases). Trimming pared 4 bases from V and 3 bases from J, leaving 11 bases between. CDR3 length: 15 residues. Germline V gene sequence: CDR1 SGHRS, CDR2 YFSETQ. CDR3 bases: TGCGCCAGCAGCCCAGACAGAATCTATAATTCACCCCTCCACTTT. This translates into CASSPDRIYNSPLHF.

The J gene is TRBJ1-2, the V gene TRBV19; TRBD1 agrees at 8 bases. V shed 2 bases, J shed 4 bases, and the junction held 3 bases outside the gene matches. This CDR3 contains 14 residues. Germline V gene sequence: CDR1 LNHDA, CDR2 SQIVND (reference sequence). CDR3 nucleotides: TGTGCCAGTAGTATACCAGGGGGCGGCTATGGCTACACCTTC. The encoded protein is CASSIPGGGYGYTF.

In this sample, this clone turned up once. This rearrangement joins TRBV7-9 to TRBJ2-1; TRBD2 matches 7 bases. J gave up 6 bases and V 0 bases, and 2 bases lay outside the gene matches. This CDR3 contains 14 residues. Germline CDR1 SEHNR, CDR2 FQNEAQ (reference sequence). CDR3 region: CASSLAGTTNEQFF. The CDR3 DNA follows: TGTGCCAGCAGCTTAGCCGGGACTACCAATGAGCAGTTCTTC.

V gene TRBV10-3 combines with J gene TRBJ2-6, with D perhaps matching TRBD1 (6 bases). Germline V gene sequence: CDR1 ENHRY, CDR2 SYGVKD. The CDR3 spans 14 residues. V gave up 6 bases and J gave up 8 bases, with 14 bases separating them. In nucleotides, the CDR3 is TGTGCCATCAGCCAGGGGACACTAACCAACGTCCTGACTTTC. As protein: CAISQGTLTNVLTF.

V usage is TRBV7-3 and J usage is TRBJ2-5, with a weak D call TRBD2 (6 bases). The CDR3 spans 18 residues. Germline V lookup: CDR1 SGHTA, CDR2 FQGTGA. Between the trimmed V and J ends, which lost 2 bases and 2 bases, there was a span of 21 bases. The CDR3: CASSLEVGSSGLQETQYF. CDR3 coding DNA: TGTGCCAGCAGCTTAGAAGTCGGGAGTAGCGGTTTGCAAGAGACCCAGTACTTC.

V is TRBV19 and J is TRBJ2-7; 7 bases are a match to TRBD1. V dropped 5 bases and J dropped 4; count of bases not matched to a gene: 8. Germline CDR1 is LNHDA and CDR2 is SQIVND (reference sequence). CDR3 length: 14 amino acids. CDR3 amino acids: CASSAGTRGYEQYF. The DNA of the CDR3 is TGTGCCAGTAGTGCCGGGACCAGGGGGTACGAGCAGTACTTC. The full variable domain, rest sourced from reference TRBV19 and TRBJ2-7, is DGGITQSPKYLFRKEGQNVTLSCEQNLNHDAMYWYRQDPGQGLRLIYYSQIVNDFQKGDIAEGYSVSREKKESFPLTVTSAQKNPTAFYLCASSAGTRGYEQYFGPGTRLTVT.

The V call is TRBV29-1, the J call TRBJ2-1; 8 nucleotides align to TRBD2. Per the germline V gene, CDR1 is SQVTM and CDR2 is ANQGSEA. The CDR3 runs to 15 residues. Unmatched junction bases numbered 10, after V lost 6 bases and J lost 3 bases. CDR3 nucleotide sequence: TGCAGCGTAGCTACCGGGACTAGAGACTACAATGAGCAGTTCTTC. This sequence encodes CSVATGTRDYNEQFF.